The T cell receptor (beta chain) under discussion was sequenced for a study of tumor and adjacent non-tumor tissue in lung cancer. Whole-study findings and limits: Compared with tumor, normal lung showed significantly lower TCR diversity. In normal lung, the top 100 clones were significantly more dominant than in tumor.

A modified ARM-PCR protocol with three rounds of nested PCR amplified TCRbeta. TCRdb passed the multiplex PCR reads through MiXCR, listing each CDR3 protein once. The sample yields over 85,000 distinct CDR3 sequences, approximately 80% seen once. As to this clonotype: Antigen specificity is unknown. At one end, the junction sequence differs from germline, possibly due to a read error.

The CDR3 totals 14 residues. Germline assignment: CDR1 SGHAT and CDR2 FQNNGV. RNA was extracted from bulk tissue without any cell sorting. Donors were chemotherapy-naive, newly diagnosed lung cancer surgical patients in China, August–late 2014. The chain joins TRBV11-2 to TRBJ1-1; unclear D gene. The TCR comes from a man between 65 and 80 years old with non-small cell lung cancer. Specimen: lung tumor tissue. In DNA, the CDR3 is TGTGCCAGCACTAGGGCGGGGAGGAACACCGAAGCCTTCTTT. Encoded protein: CASTRAGRNTEAFF.